Following are 7 T cell receptor beta chains from one sample sequenced in a study of blood T cell repertoires in COVID-19. Clones were sequenced by immunoSEQ multiplex PCR, and TCRdb holds only the in-frame ones, with some missing. The profile shows fewer than 35,000 clones, 70% to 90% of them singletons. Source material: peripheral blood. These receptors were obtained from a man at least 80 years old with active COVID-19.

The chain combines TRBV29-1 with TRBJ2-3; 8 nucleotides agree with TRBD2. The CDR3 covers 15 residues. V gave up 1 base and J gave up 4 bases; unmatched junction bases: 7. CDR1 and CDR2 from the germline V gene are SQVTM and ANQGSEA. This CDR3 reads CSVEVNGLASDTQYF. The CDR3 DNA reads TGCAGCGTTGAAGTCAACGGACTAGCTTCAGATACGCAGTATTTT.

The rearrangement links TRBV7-2 to TRBJ2-7, with 7 bases fitting TRBD2. Germline loops: CDR1 SGHTA, CDR2 FQGNSA. The V segment lost 8 bases and the J segment 1 base; nucleotides outside the gene matches: 11. The CDR3 has 15 amino acids. In DNA, the CDR3 is TGTGCCAGCGGTCCCGGCGGGGGAGGGTCCTACGAGCAGTACTTC. Its protein product is CASGPGGGGSYEQYF.

The CDR3 spells CATRGSGQKLIDEQYF. Here the CDR3 DNA reads TGTGCCACCAGGGGCTCCGGTCAAAAGTTAATCGACGAGCAGTACTTC. The gene calls are TRBV10-3 and TRBJ2-7; possible D gene TRBD1, 6 bases. The V end lost 10 bases, the J end lost 5 bases, and 27 bases lay between the germline ends. CDR3 size: 16 residues. From germline, CDR1 is ENHRY and CDR2 SYGVKD.

The chain joins TRBV7-9 to TRBJ1-3; D is ambiguous. V lost 3 bases and J lost 4, with 7 bases in between. Germline loops: CDR1 SEHNR, CDR2 FQNEAQ (reference sequence). The CDR3 has 13 amino acids. CDR3 amino acids: CASSLAWGNTIYF. DNA of the CDR3: TGTGCCAGCAGCTTGGCATGGGGAAACACCATATATTTT. Based on the CDR3 plus reference TRBV7-9 and TRBJ1-3, the full variable domain is DTGVSQNPRHKITKRGQNVTFRCDPISEHNRLYWYRQTLGQGPEFLTYFQNEAQLEKSRLLSDRFSAERPKGSFSTLEIQRTEQGDSAMYLCASSLAWGNTIYFGEGSWLTVV.

This clone was observed a single time. This chain uses TRBV7-3 with TRBJ2-5; 11 bases map to TRBD2. The CDR3 contains 15 residues. V trimming: 4 bases; J trimming: 5 bases; junction bases outside the gene matches: 6. Germline CDR1 is SGHTA and CDR2 is FQGTGA. CDR3 coding DNA: TGTGCCAGCAGCTATATAGCGGGGGGGTTGGAGACCCAGTACTTC. Encoded protein: CASSYIAGGLETQYF.

V and J are TRBV6-5 and TRBJ1-2; 8 bases align to TRBD1. The germline V gene has CDR1 MNHEY and CDR2 SVGAGI. V lost 2 bases to trimming and J lost 5 bases; unmatched junction nucleotides: 7. CDR3 length: 15 amino acids. The DNA of the CDR3 is TGTGCCAGCAGTTACGTTCGGGACAGGAGATATGGCTACACCTTC. This gives the protein CASSYVRDRRYGYTF.

The chain couples TRBV25-1 to TRBJ2-1; 7 positions match TRBD2. CDR1 and CDR2 (germline): MGHDK, SYGVNS. V trimming: 1 base; J trimming: 5 bases; junction bases outside the gene matches: 5. The CDR3 runs to 15 residues. The CDR3 DNA reads as TGTGCCAGCAGTGAATCTGCGGGGGTGAACAATGAGCAGTTCTTC. Protein sequence: CASSESAGVNNEQFF.